One sample yielded the 5 T cell receptor beta chains listed below, sequenced in a study of T cell repertoires in aging, cancer and after chemotherapy. Amplification of TCR beta used genomic DNA extracted from peripheral blood. Multiplex touch-down PCR with TRB-A/B primers amplified rearranged V-D-J TRB sequences. MiXCR, run by TCRdb on the multiplex PCR reads, gives a single entry per CDR3 protein. The sample shows 19,000 or so distinct CDR3 sequences, around 40% of them seen only once. Sequences were obtained from blood. All receptors come from a human donor with a solid tumor.

This clonotype was seen a handful of times. As DNA, the CDR3 is TGTGCCAGCAGCCGAGGGCCCCCTAACGAGCAGTACTTC. Translating gives CASSRGPPNEQYF. This sequence joins TRBV7-6 and TRBJ2-7; possible D gene TRBD2, 5 bases. The CDR3 spans 13 residues. Between the trimmed V and J ends, which lost 5 bases and 5 bases, there was a span of 13 bases. Per the germline V gene, CDR1 is SGHVS and CDR2 is FNYEAQ.

This clonotype appeared a few times. V and J are TRBV6-5 and TRBJ2-1; perhaps TRBD2 as D (6 bases). There are 15 residues in the CDR3. Trimming removed 3 bases from V and 3 bases from J, with 12 bases in between. Germline CDR1 and CDR2: MNHEY and SVGAGI. The CDR3 protein is CASSYLRDRYNEQFF. CDR3 DNA: TGTGCCAGCAGTTATCTGCGGGACCGCTACAATGAGCAGTTCTTC.

The J gene is TRBJ2-1, the V gene TRBV4-3, with 8 positions matching TRBD2. The CDR3 is 16 amino acids. After removal of 4 bases from V and 8 bases from J, the junction contained 13 bases not matched to a gene. Germline V CDR1 and CDR2: LGHNA, YSLEER. The CDR3 spells CASSPEAGRAFDEQFF. Here the CDR3 DNA reads TGCGCCAGCAGCCCAGAGGCCGGGAGGGCCTTCGATGAGCAGTTCTTC.

By sample share, this clonotype is medium-sized. Written as DNA, the CDR3 is TGCAGCGTTGGGCTCAGGATGTCAAAAGAGACCCAGTACTTC. This encodes CSVGLRMSKETQYF. The V gene is TRBV29-1, the J gene TRBJ2-5; D gene unclear. The CDR3 loop spans 14 amino acids. Trimming pared 4 bases from V and 3 bases from J, leaving 15 bases between. Germline CDR1 reads SQVTM; CDR2 reads ANQGSEA. The whole variable domain, remainder taken from reference TRBV29-1 and TRBJ2-5, is SAVISQKPSRDICQRGTSLTIQCQVDSQVTMMFWYRQQPGQSLTLIATANQGSEATYESGFVIDKFPISRPNLTFSTLTVSNMSPEDSSIYLCSVGLRMSKETQYFGPGTRLLVL.

By proportion, this clonotype is medium-sized (0.01 to 0.1%). This chain links TRBV29-1 with TRBJ2-1; possibly TRBD2 for D (6 bases). Germline V lookup: CDR1 SQVTM, CDR2 ANQGSEA. V lost 6 bases and J 1 base, leaving 13 bases between the germline ends. The CDR3 runs to 14 residues. The CDR3 region is CSVRTIWSYNEQFF. The CDR3 DNA reads as TGCAGCGTGAGGACTATTTGGTCCTACAATGAGCAGTTCTTC.